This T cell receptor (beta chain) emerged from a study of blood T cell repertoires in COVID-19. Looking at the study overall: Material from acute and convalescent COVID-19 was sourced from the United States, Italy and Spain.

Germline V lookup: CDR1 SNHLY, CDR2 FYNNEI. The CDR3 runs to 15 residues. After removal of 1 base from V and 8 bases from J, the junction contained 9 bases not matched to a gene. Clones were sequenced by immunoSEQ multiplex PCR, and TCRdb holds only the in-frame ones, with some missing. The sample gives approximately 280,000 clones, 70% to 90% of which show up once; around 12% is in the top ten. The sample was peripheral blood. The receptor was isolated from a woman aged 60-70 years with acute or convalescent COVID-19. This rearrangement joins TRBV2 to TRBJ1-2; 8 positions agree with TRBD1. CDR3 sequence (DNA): TGTGCCAGCAGTGAAGGATTGCAGGGGGCGGAGGGCTACACCTTC. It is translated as CASSEGLQGAEGYTF.